This T cell receptor (beta chain) derives from a study of CD8+ T cells in alopecia areata. Overall study context: For the treated group, dosing was oral tofacitinib at 5 to 10 mg twice daily. Study outcomes and limitations: The link between baseline CD8+ expansion and response remains uncertain with one nonresponder.

This clone occurred a few times. Its antigen is as yet unknown. The CDR3 is 13 residues long. Germline-derived CDR1 and CDR2 are SQVTM and ANQGSEA. The V end was cut by 3 bases, the J end by 6 bases, with 15 bases between. As for treatment: oral pan-JAK inhibitor, 5-10 mg twice daily. cDNA serving as the sequencing template came from extracted, reverse transcribed RNA. Only in-frame clones appear in the TCRdb table, and some are missing; sequencing was by immunoSEQ multiplex PCR. The sample holds about 210,000 clones, less than 50% seen once. The rearrangement links TRBV29-1 to TRBJ2-7, with D perhaps TRBD2 (6 bases). Sequences were derived from CD4+ T cells sorted from blood, sampled at approximately week 36, from a patient treated with tofacitinib. This TCR was sampled from a human donor with alopecia areata. The CDR3 is CSVEPAGGAEQYF. The CDR3 DNA reads as TGCAGCGTTGAGCCCGCTGGCGGGGCCGAGCAGTACTTC.